This T cell receptor (beta chain) was found in a study of blood T cells in healthy people across ages. Broader study findings: Diversity was estimated from one million T cells, and these estimates were considered underestimates. Lack of knowledge of donor CMV status possibly confounded expanded clonotype changes.

The table lists this clonotype with a few counts. Its antigen is unknown. CDR3 size: 15 residues. The germline gives CDR1 MDHEN, CDR2 SYDVKM. V lost 4 bases, J lost 3 bases, and 5 bases stayed unmatched. Sample-barcoded 5' priming and a J-beta primer mix drove a second PCR of about 6 to 12 cycles. All samples gave at least 2.5 million CDR3-containing paired-end reads. TCRdb recomputed calls from the 5' RACE reads with MiXCR, one row per CDR3 protein. The sample contains around 820,000 distinct CDR3 sequences, about 25% of which appear only once. The data also belong to a second study, concerning T cells of mothers and their children. That paper adds: Three healthy Caucasian mothers and their six children were the donors.

The chain links TRBV28 to TRBJ1-4; 7 nucleotides line up with TRBD1. This TCR came from a boy between 10 and 17 years old in good health. Source material: blood. The CDR3 DNA follows: TGTGCCAGCAGTTCCTGGACAGGCCCTAATGAAAAACTGTTTTTT. Its translation is CASSSWTGPNEKLFF.